These T cell receptor beta chains were read from a single sample in a study of tumor and adjacent non-tumor tissue in lung cancer. TCRdb reprocessed the multiplex PCR reads via MiXCR and lists one record per CDR3 protein. The sample carries over 110,000 distinct CDR3 sequences, roughly 70% recorded once. The sequenced sample consisted of lung tumor tissue. These receptor sequences come from a man aged 55 to 69 with small cell lung cancer. The CDR3 runs from the conserved cysteine through the conserved F or W. D genes are given only for firm matches. Some rows have no size entry. The others give once, few or many, or a class for an expanded clone.

size: few
D: TRBD2
J: TRBJ2-1
V: TRBV10-3
DNA: TGTGCCATCAGTGAAACTCCGGGACTAGCGGGAGTGGGTGAGCAGTTCTTC
CDR3: CAISETPGLAGVGEQFF

size: once
D: -
J: TRBJ1-5
V: TRBV11-3
DNA: TGTGCCAGCAACTTAGATCAGTGGGGACGCGATTGGCCCCAGCATTTT
CDR3: CASNLDQWGRDWPQHF

size: many
D: TRBD2
J: TRBJ2-1
V: TRBV6-5
DNA: TGTGCCAGCAGTTTCTTTAGCGGGAGGTTCCACAATGAGCAGTTCTTC
CDR3: CASSFFSGRFHNEQFF

size: -
D: -
J: TRBJ1-2
V: TRBV28
DNA: TGTGCCAGCAGGTGGACAAGGCTTGATGGCTACACCTTC
CDR3: CASRWTRLDGYTF

size: -
D: -
J: TRBJ1-1
V: TRBV5-1
DNA: TGCGCCAGCAGCTTGGAGGGTAGTCGCGGGAACACTGAAGCTTTCTTT
CDR3: CASSLEGSRGNTEAFF

size: -
D: TRBD2
J: TRBJ2-1
V: TRBV29-1
DNA: TGCAGCGCTGGACTAGCGGGAGGTGGCGACCAGTTCTTC
CDR3: CSAGLAGGGDQFF

size: -
D: -
J: TRBJ2-3
V: TRBV24-1
DNA: TGTGCCACCGTCGGACCTCGCCTCACAGATACGCAGTATTTT
CDR3: CATVGPRLTDTQYF

size: many
D: -
J: TRBJ2-5
V: TRBV11-2
DNA: TGTGCCAGCAGCTTACAGGGGCTACACCAAGAGACCCAGTACTTC
CDR3: CASSLQGLHQETQYF

size: -
D: -
J: TRBJ2-5
V: TRBV11-3
DNA: TGTGCCAGCAGCTTAGGTCTGCTAGCTGGAGCGGGAGAGACCCAGTACTTC
CDR3: CASSLGLLAGAGETQYF

size: once
D: -
J: TRBJ2-1
V: TRBV7-9
DNA: TGTGCCAGCAGCTTAGCTAGCGGCAATCCCTACAATGAGCAGTTCTTC
CDR3: CASSLASGNPYNEQFF

size: -
D: -
J: TRBJ1-1
V: TRBV7-9
DNA: TGTGCCAGCAGCCGCCAGTCAGTGAACACTGAAGCTTTCTTT
CDR3: CASSRQSVNTEAFF

size: -
D: -
J: TRBJ2-4
V: TRBV7-9
DNA: TGTGCCAGCAGCTTAGGTCCGGGCTCGGCGAAGAACATTCAGTACTTC
CDR3: CASSLGPGSAKNIQYF

size: few
D: -
J: TRBJ2-7
V: TRBV28
DNA: TGTGCCAGCAGTAGGGACTTTATCTACGAGCAGTACTTC
CDR3: CASSRDFIYEQYF

size: few
D: -
J: TRBJ2-3
V: TRBV12-3/TRBV12-4
DNA: TGTGCCAGCAGCCCTTCAGGGTGGTCCACAGATACGCAGTATTTT
CDR3: CASSPSGWSTDTQYF

size: -
D: -
J: TRBJ1-6
V: TRBV4-1
DNA: TGCGCCAGCAGCCAAGTCCTTGGGACCGGGAATTCACCCCTCCACTTT
CDR3: CASSQVLGTGNSPLHF

size: -
D: TRBD1
J: TRBJ2-7
V: TRBV6-6
DNA: TGTGACAGCAACCAACAGGGGCACGAGCAATACTTC
CDR3: CDSNQQGHEQYF

size: -
D: -
J: TRBJ1-2
V: TRBV7-9
DNA: TGTGCCAGCGGTTTGAAGACGATAGGCTACACCTTC
CDR3: CASGLKTIGYTF

size: -
D: -
J: TRBJ2-7
V: TRBV5-1
DNA: TGCGCCAGCAGCAGAGACAGTGGCCACGAGCAGTACTTC
CDR3: CASSRDSGHEQYF

size: -
D: -
J: TRBJ1-1
V: TRBV6-6
DNA: TGTGCCAGCAGTCCCCCCGACAGCTTTGAAGCTTTCTTT
CDR3: CASSPPDSFEAFF

size: -
D: TRBD1
J: TRBJ1-5
V: TRBV28
DNA: TGTGCCAGCAGTTACCCGACAGGGGGAGGTGGTCAGCCCCAGCATTTT
CDR3: CASSYPTGGGGQPQHF

size: few
D: -
J: TRBJ2-1
V: TRBV20-1
DNA: TGCAGTGCTTTTCTACAGCGGTCCTCCGGCAATGAGCAGTTCTTC
CDR3: CSAFLQRSSGNEQFF

size: many
D: -
J: TRBJ2-5
V: TRBV11-1
DNA: TGTGCCAGCAGCTTACGGCAGGGTACGGAGACCCAGTACTTC
CDR3: CASSLRQGTETQYF

size: once
D: -
J: TRBJ1-5
V: TRBV6-6
DNA: TGTGCCAGCAGGCTGGGGGCTCGGCCCCAGCATTTT
CDR3: CASRLGARPQHF

size: -
D: TRBD1
J: TRBJ1-2
V: TRBV29-1
DNA: TGCAGCGTTCAGACAGGGCCTAACCATGGCTACACCTTT
CDR3: CSVQTGPNHGYTF

size: -
D: TRBD2
J: TRBJ2-2
V: TRBV5-1
DNA: TGCGCCAGCAGCTGGGGGACTAGCGACGGCACCGGGGAGCTGTTTTTT
CDR3: CASSWGTSDGTGELFF

size: -
D: TRBD1
J: TRBJ1-1
V: TRBV19
DNA: TGTGCCAGTACTATAGGACAGGCGAGAAAAAACACTGAAGCTTTCTTT
CDR3: CASTIGQARKNTEAFF

size: -
D: -
J: TRBJ2-6
V: TRBV5-1
DNA: TGCGCCAGCACGTCGTCGAGATCTGGGGCCAACGTCCTGACTTTC
CDR3: CASTSSRSGANVLTF

size: -
D: -
J: TRBJ2-3
V: TRBV6-1
DNA: TGTGCCAGCACTGGAATCCCGGGATTGAAAGATACGCAGTATTTT
CDR3: CASTGIPGLKDTQYF

size: few
D: TRBD1
J: TRBJ2-3
V: TRBV4-1
DNA: TGCGCCAGCAGCCAAGAGGAGGACAGGGGGCTTTATTTT
CDR3: CASSQEEDRGLYF

size: -
D: -
J: TRBJ2-3
V: TRBV11-2
DNA: TGTGCCAGCAGCTCTTACCGGACAGCCAGTACGCAATATTTT
CDR3: CASSSYRTASTQYF

size: -
D: -
J: TRBJ2-3
V: TRBV20-1
DNA: TGCAGTGCTAGCGCACCGGGGCTAGGGGGTGATGCGCAGTATTTT
CDR3: CSASAPGLGGDAQYF

size: -
D: -
J: TRBJ2-6
V: TRBV11-1
DNA: TGTGCTAGCAGTCAAACGGCGGTGTCTGGGGCCAACGTCCTGACTTTC
CDR3: CASSQTAVSGANVLTF

size: -
D: TRBD1
J: TRBJ1-2
V: TRBV5-4
DNA: TGTGCCAGCAGCAGGACAGGGGAAGGTGGCTACACCTTC
CDR3: CASSRTGEGGYTF

size: many
D: -
J: TRBJ2-2
V: TRBV6-1
DNA: TGTGCCAGCACCCTGACTCATGCCGTGAACACCGGGGAGCTGTTTTTT
CDR3: CASTLTHAVNTGELFF

size: -
D: -
J: TRBJ1-4
V: TRBV11-2
DNA: TGTGCCAGCAGCTTAGGGGGAACTAATGAAAAACTGTTTTTT
CDR3: CASSLGGTNEKLFF

size: -
D: TRBD1
J: TRBJ1-1
V: TRBV5-4
DNA: TGTGCCAGCAGCCCCGGACAGGACCTCAACACTGAAGCTTTCTTT
CDR3: CASSPGQDLNTEAFF

size: -
D: TRBD2
J: TRBJ2-2
V: TRBV10-3
DNA: TGTGCCATCAGCTCGGGAGGGGACACCGGGGAGCTGTTTTTT
CDR3: CAISSGGDTGELFF

size: few
D: -
J: TRBJ2-3
V: TRBV6-1
DNA: TGTGCCAGCAGTTTTTCTTGGGGGGCGCGGTATACGCAGTATTTT
CDR3: CASSFSWGARYTQYF

size: -
D: -
J: TRBJ1-5
V: TRBV5-1
DNA: TGCGCCAGCAGCTTTGGGGGGGCCGGCAATCAGCCCCAGCATTTT
CDR3: CASSFGGAGNQPQHF

size: many
D: TRBD1
J: TRBJ2-5
V: TRBV12-3/TRBV12-4
DNA: TGTGCCAGCAGTTTAAGCGGACAGGGTTTGTTTTTC
CDR3: CASSLSGQGLFF

size: -
D: -
J: TRBJ2-2
V: TRBV10-1
DNA: TGCGCCAGCATTACCGGGGAGCTGTTTTTT
CDR3: CASITGELFF

size: few
D: -
J: TRBJ2-7
V: TRBV6-1
DNA: TGTGCCAGCAGGGCTGCTGGCAACTCCTACGAGCAGTACTTC
CDR3: CASRAAGNSYEQYF

size: -
D: TRBD2
J: TRBJ2-1
V: TRBV11-2
DNA: TGTGCCAGTAGCCTACCGGGACTAGCGCCGTGGAAGGGCTACAATGAGCAGTTCTTC
CDR3: CASSLPGLAPWKGYNEQFF

size: -
D: -
J: TRBJ2-4
V: TRBV20-1
DNA: TGCAGTGCGACCCGGACAACTGTGGGAAACATTCACTACTTC
CDR3: CSATRTTVGNIHYF

size: -
D: -
J: TRBJ1-1
V: TRBV11-2
DNA: TGTGCCGGCAGCTTAGACCTTTACACTGAAGCTCTCTTT
CDR3: CAGSLDLYTEALF

size: once
D: -
J: TRBJ2-7
V: TRBV4-2
DNA: TGTGCCATCAGGCCAGGGACAATGGACGCCTGCGAGCAGTACTTC
CDR3: CAIRPGTMDACEQYF

size: -
D: TRBD2
J: TRBJ2-1
V: TRBV5-1
DNA: TGCGCCAGCTGCTCCGGGACAGTGCGTAGCGGGAGTCATGAACAGTTCTTC
CDR3: CASCSGTVRSGSHEQFF

size: few
D: -
J: TRBJ2-3
V: TRBV12-3/TRBV12-4
DNA: TGTGCCAGCAGTTTAAGGTTTACTGCGACAGATACGCAGTATTTT
CDR3: CASSLRFTATDTQYF